In this sample, the clone carrying this TCR beta chain turned up once. What it binds is not known. The assay used deep level. The repertoire was sequenced with immunoSEQ multiplex PCR; TCRdb's copy has only in-frame clones and lacks some. This sample has about 2 million clones, with over 85% found just once. This entry comes from a study of shared clonotypes between healthy human individuals. Study-wide results and limits: Sharing across a handful of donors was seen in 4% to 6.5% of naive CD4 clonotypes.

CD45RO-negative CD8 cells positively selected for CCR7 made up the naive population, which excluded terminally differentiated effector memory CD45RA+ cells. The germline CDR1 and CDR2 sequences are MNHEY and SMNVEV (reference sequence). The CDR3 has 14 residues. Unmatched junction bases numbered 6, after V lost 4 bases and J lost 7 bases. The rearrangement uses TRBV27 and TRBJ2-1; the match to TRBD2 covers 8 bases. The receptor comes from a man between 18 and 29 years old in good health. Sequencing was done on a sample of naive CD8+ T cells sorted from blood. CDR3 protein: CASSSLAGTNEQFF. Here the CDR3 DNA reads TGTGCCAGCAGTTCATTAGCGGGGACTAATGAGCAGTTCTTC.